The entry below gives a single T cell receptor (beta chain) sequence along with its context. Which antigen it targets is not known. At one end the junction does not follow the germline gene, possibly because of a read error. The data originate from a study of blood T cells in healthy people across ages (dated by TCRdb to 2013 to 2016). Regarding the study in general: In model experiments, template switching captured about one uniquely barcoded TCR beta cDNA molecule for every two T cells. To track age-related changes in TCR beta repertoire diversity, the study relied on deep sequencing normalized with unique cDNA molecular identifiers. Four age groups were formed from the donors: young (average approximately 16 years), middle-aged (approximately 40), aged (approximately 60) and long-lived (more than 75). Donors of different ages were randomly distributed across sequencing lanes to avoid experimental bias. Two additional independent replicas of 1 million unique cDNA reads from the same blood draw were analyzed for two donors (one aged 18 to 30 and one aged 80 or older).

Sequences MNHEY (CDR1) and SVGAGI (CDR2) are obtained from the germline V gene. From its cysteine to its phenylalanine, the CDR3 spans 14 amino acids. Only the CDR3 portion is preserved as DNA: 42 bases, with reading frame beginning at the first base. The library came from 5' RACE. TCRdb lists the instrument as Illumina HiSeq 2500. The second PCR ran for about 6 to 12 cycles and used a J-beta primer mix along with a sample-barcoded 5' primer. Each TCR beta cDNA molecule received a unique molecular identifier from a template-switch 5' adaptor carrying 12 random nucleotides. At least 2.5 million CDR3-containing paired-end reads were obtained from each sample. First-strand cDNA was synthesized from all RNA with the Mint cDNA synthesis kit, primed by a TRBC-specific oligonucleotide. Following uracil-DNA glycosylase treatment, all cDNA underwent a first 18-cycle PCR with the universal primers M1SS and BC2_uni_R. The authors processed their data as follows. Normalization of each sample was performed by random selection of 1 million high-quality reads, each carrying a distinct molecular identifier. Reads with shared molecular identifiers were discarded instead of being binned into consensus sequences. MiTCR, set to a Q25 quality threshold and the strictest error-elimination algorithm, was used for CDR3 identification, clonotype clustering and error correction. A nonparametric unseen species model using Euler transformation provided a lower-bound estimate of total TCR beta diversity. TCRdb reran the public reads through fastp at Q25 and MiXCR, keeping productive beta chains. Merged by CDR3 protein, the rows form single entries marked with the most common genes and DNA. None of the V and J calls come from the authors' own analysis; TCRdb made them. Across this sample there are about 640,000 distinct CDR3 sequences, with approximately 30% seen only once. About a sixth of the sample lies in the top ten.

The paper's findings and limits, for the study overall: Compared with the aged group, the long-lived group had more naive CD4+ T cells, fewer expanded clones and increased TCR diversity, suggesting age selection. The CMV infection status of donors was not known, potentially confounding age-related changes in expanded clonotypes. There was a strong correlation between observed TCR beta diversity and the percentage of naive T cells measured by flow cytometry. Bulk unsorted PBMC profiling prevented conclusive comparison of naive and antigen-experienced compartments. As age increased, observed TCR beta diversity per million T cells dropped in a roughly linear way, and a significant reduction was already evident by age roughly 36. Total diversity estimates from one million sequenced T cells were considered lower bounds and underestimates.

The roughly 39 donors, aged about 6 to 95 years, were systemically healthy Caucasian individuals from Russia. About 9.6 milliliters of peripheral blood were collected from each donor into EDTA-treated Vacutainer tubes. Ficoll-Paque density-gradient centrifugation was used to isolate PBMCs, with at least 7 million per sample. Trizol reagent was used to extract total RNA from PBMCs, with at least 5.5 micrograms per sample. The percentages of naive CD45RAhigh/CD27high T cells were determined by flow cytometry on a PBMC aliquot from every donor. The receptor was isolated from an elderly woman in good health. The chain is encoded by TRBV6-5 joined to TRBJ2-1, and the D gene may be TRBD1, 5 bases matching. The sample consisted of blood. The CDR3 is CASSMWGSYNEQCF. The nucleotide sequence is TGTGCCAGCAGCATGTGGGGCTCCTACAATGAGCAGTGCTTC.